The T cell receptor beta chain under discussion was sequenced for a study of cytomegalovirus exposure and HLA in healthy donors. Study-level background: An early data release held about 85 million unique TCRs from HLA-typed donors.

Primers included in the PCR were 60 Vbeta and 13 Jbeta primers. Sequencing used immunoSEQ multiplex PCR; TCRdb keeps in-frame clones, though not all of them. Of under 150,000 clones detected, just under 80% appear once; the ten largest clones hold 2% to 2.5%. Whole-study findings and limits: In an earlier analysis, most TCR beta V segments were productive about 87% or about 30% of the time. It was in a later analysis that TCR association rates were seen to vary by HLA locus, highest for DRB1 and lowest for HLA-C.

The CDR3 has 15 amino acids. With 3 bases removed from V and 7 bases from J, the gap between germline ends came to 16 bases. Germline V lookup: CDR1 MNHEY, CDR2 SMNVEV (reference sequence). Concerning this clone: Its antigen remains unidentified.

The chain couples TRBV27 to TRBJ1-5, with D unclear. The sequenced material came from PBMCs. The TCR was taken from a man aged 30 to 45 in good health and CMV-seronegative. The CDR3 DNA is TGTGCCAGCAGTTTGTCGGCAGGCCGGCCACAGCCCCAGCATTTT. This codes for CASSLSAGRPQPQHF.